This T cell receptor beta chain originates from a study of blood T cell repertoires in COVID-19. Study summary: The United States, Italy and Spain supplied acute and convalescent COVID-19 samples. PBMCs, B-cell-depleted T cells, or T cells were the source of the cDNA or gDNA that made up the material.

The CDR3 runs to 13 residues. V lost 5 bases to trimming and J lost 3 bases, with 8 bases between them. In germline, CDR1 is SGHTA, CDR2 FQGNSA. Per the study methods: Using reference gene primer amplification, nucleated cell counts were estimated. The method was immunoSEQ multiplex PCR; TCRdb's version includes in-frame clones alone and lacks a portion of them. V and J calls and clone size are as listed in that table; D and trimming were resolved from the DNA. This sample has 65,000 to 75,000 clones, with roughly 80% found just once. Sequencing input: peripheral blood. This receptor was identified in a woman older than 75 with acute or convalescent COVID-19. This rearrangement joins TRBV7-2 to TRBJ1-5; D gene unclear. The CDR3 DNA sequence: TGTGCCAGCAGCATACACGTCAATCAGCCCCAGCATTTT. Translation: CASSIHVNQPQHF.